This T cell receptor (beta chain) was observed in a study of OX40 agonist ivuxolimab in advanced cancers. About the investigation overall: Ivuxolimab was a fully human IgG2 agonistic monoclonal antibody targeting the costimulatory receptor OX40 (CD134). Intravenous ivuxolimab was administered to patients every 2 weeks at six dose levels: 0.01, 0.1, 0.3, 1.5, 3 and 10 mg/kg. Of the 50 to 55 dose-escalation patients, hepatocellular carcinoma was present in around 20, melanoma in roughly 15, renal cell carcinoma in 9 and head and neck cancer in 9. In the dose-escalation cohort, 82.7% of patients were male, and the mean age was approximately 60 years, with a range of about 23 to 85. Prior anti-PD-1, anti-PD-L1 or anti-CTLA-4 therapy was permitted, and approximately 39% of dose-escalation patients had received checkpoint inhibitors. Partial responses were achieved by three dose-escalation patients, of whom one had hepatocellular carcinoma and two had cutaneous melanoma. The purpose of peripheral TCRbeta sequencing was to test whether ivuxolimab changed TCR sequence diversity and led to clonal T-cell expansion. The paper reports the monotherapy dose-escalation portion (N of about 51 patients) of the phase I ivuxolimab trial.

The trial excluded patients who had a history of autoimmune disease or were on systemic immunosuppression. Peripheral blood for TCR sequencing was drawn from every dose cohort at baseline, at cycle 4 day 1 and at cycle 7 day 1. Samples came from an open-label, multicenter, first-in-human phase I dose-escalation trial of ivuxolimab. Adults with locally advanced or metastatic head and neck squamous cell, hepatocellular, melanoma or renal cell carcinoma were enrolled in the trial. Before TCR sequencing, CD4+ and CD8+ T cells were separately sorted from peripheral blood. There are 14 amino acids in the CDR3, from cysteine to phenylalanine inclusive. The CDR3 DNA has 42 bases and is translated from base 1. Unmatched junction bases come to 2, with V trimmed by 1 base and J by 2 bases. CDR1 and CDR2 were assigned from the germline V gene as MGHRA and YSYEKL. Genomic DNA was extracted from sorted cells for sequencing of the TCRbeta CDR3 region. The immunoSEQ Assay was used to sequence the TCRbeta CDR3 regions. In TCRdb, the immuneACCESS table is reduced to in-frame sequences with V and J assigned. These tables do not hold every clone; where another copy was compared, an unresolved V gene accounts for under half, and the others remain unexplained. A total of under 90,000 clones appear in this sample, about 88% of them only once. The ten largest clones add up to approximately 0.99% of the sample.

The full study reports these points: At doses of 0.1 to 3.0 mg/kg, clonal expansion of both CD4+ and CD8+ T cells in blood was seen between baseline and week 6. Low levels of normalized T-cell clonal expansion were also seen in some patients who did not respond. In the 0.1-3.0 mg/kg groups, partial responders had among the lowest normalized peripheral clonal expansion, particularly in CD8+ T cells. The antigen specificity of the clonally expanded peripheral T cells was not determined. After ivuxolimab, more expanded clones were found on average in CD8+ T cells than in CD4+ T cells.

A word on this clone: There is no known antigen for this receptor. Base qualities are not at hand, and no much larger clone is one base apart.

Sequencing used CD4+ or CD8+ T cells sorted from blood, obtained in a trial of the OX40 agonist ivuxolimab. The TCR was taken from an adult with an advanced solid tumor such as melanoma, head and neck, liver or kidney cancer. This chain joins TRBV4-1 to TRBJ2-7; TRBD1 agrees with 7 junctional bases. The CDR3 region: CASSQGQGTYEQYF. The nucleotide sequence reads as follows: TGCGCCAGCAGCCAAGGACAGGGAACCTACGAGCAGTACTTC.